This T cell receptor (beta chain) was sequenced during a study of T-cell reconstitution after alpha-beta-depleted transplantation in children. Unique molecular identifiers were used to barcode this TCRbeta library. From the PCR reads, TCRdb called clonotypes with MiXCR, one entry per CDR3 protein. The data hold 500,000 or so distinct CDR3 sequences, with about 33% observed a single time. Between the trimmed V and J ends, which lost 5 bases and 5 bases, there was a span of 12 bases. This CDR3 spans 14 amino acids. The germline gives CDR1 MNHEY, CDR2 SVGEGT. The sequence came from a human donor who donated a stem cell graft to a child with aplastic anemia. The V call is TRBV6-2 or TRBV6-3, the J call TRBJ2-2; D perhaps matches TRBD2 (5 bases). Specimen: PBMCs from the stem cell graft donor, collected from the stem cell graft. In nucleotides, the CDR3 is TGTGCCAGCAGTAACGGGATCCGGACCGGGGAGCTGTTTTTT. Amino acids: CASSNGIRTGELFF.